Below are 19 T cell receptor beta chains sequenced from a single sample in a study of low-dose radiotherapy and immunotherapy resistance in tumors. Time point in this sample: after trial treatment. The sample's treatment: LDRT plus nivolumab, ipilimumab, low-dose cyclophosphamide and aspirin (RACIN trial). Alpha- and beta-chain coverage of first-strand cDNA came from TRAV- and TRBV-specific primers. TCRs were amplified for roughly 22 PCR cycles with a constant-region primer and V-primer adapter. Each CDR3 protein is one row after TCRdb ran MiXCR on the reads. The sample has approximately 46,000 distinct CDR3 sequences; about 25% are singletons. This specimen was PBMCs, taken after low-dose radiotherapy plus immunotherapy. The source of these receptors is a male donor with prostate cancer.

Many counts were recorded for this clonotype. The rearrangement joins TRBV15 to TRBJ2-5; the D gene is possibly TRBD2 (7 bases). There are 15 residues in the CDR3. The germline CDR1 and CDR2 sequences are LNHNV and YYDKDF (reference sequence). The ends were cut back, 5 bases at V and 4 bases at J, with 17 bases in the middle. CDR3 protein: CATSQRGGGGETQYF. The CDR3 coding sequence is TGTGCCACCAGCCAGAGGGGAGGGGGGGGAGAGACCCAGTACTTC.

This clonotype was counted a few times. This sequence joins TRBV7-8 and TRBJ2-2; TRBD1 might be the D (5 bases). Trimming cost V 10 bases and J 3 bases, with 15 bases left between them. Germline V CDR1 and CDR2: SGHVS, FQNEAQ. The length of the CDR3 is 14 residues. The CDR3 DNA follows: TGTGCCACCCAAAGTCCCAGGGACACCGGGGAGCTGTTTTTT. This codes for CATQSPRDTGELFF. Using reference TRBV7-8 and TRBJ2-2 for the parts outside the CDR3, the full variable domain is GAGVSQSPRYKVAKRGQDVALRCDPISGHVSLFWYQQALGQGPEFLTYFQNEAQLDKSGLPSDRFFAERPEGSVSTLKIQRTQQEDSAVYLCATQSPRDTGELFFGEGSRLTVL.

This clonotype was recorded many times. This chain joins TRBV7-2 and TRBJ2-7; either TRBD1 or TRBD2 may supply D (6 bases each). CDR1 and CDR2 (germline): SGHTA, FQGNSA. The CDR3 runs to 11 residues. Trimming left V 1 base short and J 10 bases short, with 8 bases between. The CDR3 loop is CASSLGGAQYF. CDR3 sequence (DNA): TGTGCCAGCAGCTTAGGGGGGGCACAGTACTTC.

V and J are TRBV28 and TRBJ2-7, with D tentatively TRBD1 (6 bases). The CDR3 consists of 15 residues. V dropped 5 bases and J dropped 0 bases, with 14 bases sitting between them. CDR1 MDHEN and CDR2 SYDVKM come from the germline V gene. DNA of the CDR3: TGTGCCAGCAGTCCCGGGACACCTAGCTCCTACGAGCAGTACTTC. It translates to CASSPGTPSSYEQYF.

Concerning this clonotype: With only one base between it and a far larger clone, this is likely a read error. The rearrangement uses TRBV10-3 and TRBJ1-5; D unclear. Germline loops: CDR1 ENHRY, CDR2 SYGVKD. Trimming removed 5 bases at V and 4 bases at J, with 12 bases between. There are 14 residues in the CDR3. This CDR3 reads CAISTATVNQPQHF. In nucleotides, the CDR3 is TGTGCCATCAGTACAGCAACCGTTAATCAGCCCCAGCATTTT.

This clonotype was detected ten times or more. The rearrangement links TRBV4-1 to TRBJ2-4; TRBD2 matches at 12 bases. The germline V gene has CDR1 MGHRA and CDR2 YSYEKL. There are 17 residues in the CDR3. Trimming took 3 bases from V and 0 from J; bases not matched to a gene: 3. This chain's CDR3 is CASSQTSGSLAKNIQYF. The DNA for the CDR3 is TGCGCCAGCAGCCAGACTAGCGGGAGTTTAGCCAAAAACATTCAGTACTTC.

This clonotype was picked up many times. J is TRBJ2-1 and V is TRBV20-1, with TRBD2 matching over 8 bases. J lost 7 bases, V lost 1 base, and 9 bases had no gene match. The germline gives CDR1 DFQATT, CDR2 SNEGSKA (reference sequence). The CDR3 spans 15 residues. In nucleotides, the CDR3 is TGCAGTGCTAGAGGGACTAGCCAAATCCAGAATGAGCAGTTCTTC. As protein: CSARGTSQIQNEQFF.

This clonotype was seen only a few times. The chain joins TRBV10-2 to TRBJ2-2, with D perhaps matching TRBD1 (5 bases). CDR1 and CDR2 from the germline V gene are WSHSY and SAAADI. Trimming removed 6 bases at V and 1 base at J, with 15 bases between. The CDR3 sequence is 16 residues long. In DNA, the CDR3 is TGCGCCAGCAGCCCCGTGGCAGGGCTGAACACCGGGGAGCTGTTTTTT. Protein product: CASSPVAGLNTGELFF.

This clonotype occurred many times. The V gene is TRBV12-3 or TRBV12-4, the J gene TRBJ2-3, with 10 bases identical to TRBD1. The CDR3 has 17 amino acids. V shed 6 bases and J 1 base; nucleotides not matched to a gene: 10. Here the CDR3 DNA reads TGTGCCAGCAGGTCGGGGGTCGGACAGGGGGGCACAGATACGCAGTATTTT. It codes for CASRSGVGQGGTDTQYF.

The rearrangement links TRBV28 to TRBJ2-7, with 11 bases identical to TRBD2. Germline V CDR1 and CDR2: MDHEN, SYDVKM. The CDR3 totals 16 residues. Germline trimming cut 5 bases from V and 3 bases from J; bases unmatched to any gene: 9. CDR3 sequence: CASSDTTSGTLYEQYF. Written as DNA, the CDR3 is TGTGCCAGCAGTGATACGACTAGCGGGACCCTCTACGAGCAGTACTTC.

Points on this clonotype: One end of the junction varies from germline; a read error may be responsible. The chain uses TRBV3-1 and TRBJ2-7, with 10 bases identical to TRBD2. This CDR3 has 15 amino acids. Looked up from germline, CDR1 is LGHDT and CDR2 is YNNKEL (reference sequence). The CDR3 sequence is CASSQASGSSYERYF. The CDR3 nucleotides are TGTGCCAGCAGCCAAGCTAGCGGGAGCTCCTACGAGCGGTACTTC.

In this sample, this clonotype turned up many times. The V gene is TRBV6-2 or TRBV6-3, the J gene TRBJ1-2; D not resolved. The CDR3 has 13 amino acids. V was pared by 2 bases and J by 7 bases, with 11 bases between. CDR1 is MNHEY, CDR2 SVGEGT, per germline. The CDR3 spells CASSYTQDRGYTF. In nucleotides, the CDR3 is TGTGCCAGCAGTTACACCCAGGACCGTGGCTACACCTTC.

This chain joins TRBV10-1 and TRBJ2-2; D is possibly TRBD1 or TRBD2 (5 bases each). The CDR3 contains 15 residues. Germline lookup yields CDR1 WNHNN and CDR2 SYGVQD (reference sequence). V was shortened by 1 base and J by 4 bases, with 10 bases between the two germline ends. The DNA of the CDR3 is TGCGCCAGCAGTGAGTGGGACGCTTTCACCGGGGAGCTGTTTTTT. It translates to CASSEWDAFTGELFF.

This clonotype was detected many times. The J gene is TRBJ1-4, the V gene TRBV6-6; 7 bases are a match to TRBD1. Germline V gene sequence: CDR1 MNHNY, CDR2 SVGAGI (reference sequence). The trim removed 1 base at V and 8 bases at J, leaving 10 bases unmatched. CDR3 length equals 16 residues. Here the CDR3 reads CASSYYGRQGGEKLFF. CDR3 coding DNA: TGTGCCAGCAGTTACTACGGACGGCAGGGGGGCGAAAAACTGTTTTTT.

As for this clonotype: The likely explanation is a read error, given a far larger clone one base away. The conserved closing phenylalanine or tryptophan is absent in this CDR3, likely reflecting a read error. The chain joins TRBV27 to TRBJ2-7; the match to TRBD1 covers 7 bases. Germline V gene lookup returns CDR1 MNHEY and CDR2 SMNVEV (reference sequence). This CDR3 has 15 amino acids. Trimming took 5 bases from V and 2 from J; bases not matched to a gene: 9. The CDR3 nucleotides read TGTGCCAGCAGTCCCCCCACAGGGGTCCCCTACGAGCAGTACCTC. Its translation is CASSPPTGVPYEQYL.

This clonotype was seen ten or more times. The V call is TRBV27, the J call TRBJ1-5; D not resolved. V gave up 5 bases and J gave up 0 bases, with 5 bases separating them. The germline V gene has CDR1 MNHEY and CDR2 SMNVEV (reference sequence). The CDR3 contains 13 residues. In nucleotides, the CDR3 is TGTGCCAGCAGTGCTGATAGCAATCAGCCCCAGCATTTT. This gives the protein CASSADSNQPQHF.

Concerning this clonotype: With only one base between it and a far larger clone, this is likely a read error. The V call is TRBV20-1, the J call TRBJ2-7; 12 positions agree with TRBD2. The CDR3 has 16 residues. With V trimmed by 5 bases and J by 7 bases, 15 bases remained unmatched. Germline lookup yields CDR1 DFQATT and CDR2 SNEGSKA (reference sequence). CDR3 region: CSAGWTSGILGNEQYF. CDR3 in DNA: TGCAGTGCTGGGTGGACTAGCGGGATTTTAGGCAATGAGCAGTACTTC.

The rearrangement uses TRBV2 and TRBJ2-1; D remains ambiguous. V was cut by 6 bases and J by 10 bases, with 16 bases left in between. Germline CDR1 and CDR2: SNHLY and FYNNEI. The CDR3 spans 13 residues. The CDR3 DNA reads TGTGCCAGCAGCCGAGAAGTTAAGGGAGAGCAGTTCTTC. Translated: CASSREVKGEQFF. The variable domain in full, completed from reference TRBV2 and TRBJ2-1, reads EPEVTQTPSHQVTQMGQEVILRCVPISNHLYFYWYRQILGQKVEFLVSFYNNEISEKSEIFDDQFSVERPDGSNFTLKIRSTKLEDSAMYFCASSREVKGEQFFGPGTRLTVL.

V gene TRBV4-1 combines with J gene TRBJ2-7; 9 positions match TRBD2. The CDR3 has 13 amino acids. Losses at the gene ends were 5 bases for V and 3 bases for J; bases not matched to a gene: 2. Per germline, CDR1 MGHRA and CDR2 YSYEKL. The CDR3 DNA sequence: TGCGCCAGCAGCGAGACTAGCGGCTACGAGCAGTACTTC. Protein sequence: CASSETSGYEQYF.